The present entry profiles one T cell receptor beta chain with its context. What it recognizes is unknown. One entry per CDR3 protein, called by TCRdb with MiXCR from the reads. The sample lists some 320,000 distinct CDR3 sequences; around a tenth were seen once. Trimming took 3 bases from V and 10 from J, leaving 4 bases between them. Germline V gene sequence: CDR1 LNHDA, CDR2 SQIVND (reference sequence). The CDR3 has 11 amino acids. The data were obtained in a study of T cell repertoires in cytomegalovirus infection. Study in general: It was the public TCR beta signatures that indicated both CMV infection and matching HLA type.

General observations from the study: Summed public TCR beta family frequency identified CMV carriers bearing the relevant HLA. The ex vivo response showed dominance by HLA-C-restricted CMV-specific TCR beta clonotypes.

Material: PBMCs. The chain recombines TRBV19 with TRBJ1-6, with no clear D. The source is a human donor in good health (CMV status not recorded). Some clones in this sample may be carry-over from other donors' samples. The CDR3: CASSIRSPLHF. CDR3 nucleotides: TGTGCCAGTAGTATTCGATCACCCCTCCACTTT.